The rows below give T cell receptor beta chains drawn from one sample of a study of T cell responses to AZD1222 COVID-19 vaccine. Produced via immunoSEQ multiplex PCR; TCRdb's table is partial and in-frame only. The table lists more than 150,000 clones, 90% to 95% of them singletons. The sample in question was peripheral blood, obtained on day 0 of AZD1222 vaccination. Source of these receptors: an adult in good health. CDR3s include the opening cysteine and the closing phenylalanine or tryptophan. A D gene is named only where the DNA matches it firmly. Only part of the rows carry a size: once, few, many, or a class if the clone is expanded.

v_call,j_call,d_call,clone_size,cdr3_nt,cdr3_aa
TRBV28,TRBJ1-1,-,-,TGTGCCAGCAGTTTAGTCTCCAAGAGGAACACTGAAGCTTTCTTT,CASSLVSKRNTEAFF
TRBV12-1,TRBJ1-3,-,-,TGTGCCAGCAGCCTCCCTCAACAGAGTCACTCTGGAAACACCATATATTTT,CASSLPQQSHSGNTIYF
TRBV7-8,TRBJ1-2,TRBD1,-,TGTGCCAGCAGCTTAGCACCGACAGGGCCTGGCTACACCTTC,CASSLAPTGPGYTF
TRBV7-9,TRBJ2-7,TRBD2,-,TGTGCCAGCAGCCGGTTTAGGACTAGCGGAAATTACGAGCAGTACTTC,CASSRFRTSGNYEQYF
TRBV4-1,TRBJ1-6,-,-,TGCGCCAGCAGCCAAGCGGGCGAGACCTATAATTCACCCCTCCACTTT,CASSQAGETYNSPLHF
TRBV5-6,TRBJ1-5,-,-,TGTGCCAGCAGCTTGAATAGGAATCAGCCCCAGCATTTT,CASSLNRNQPQHF
TRBV6-5,TRBJ1-6,TRBD1,once,TGTGCCAGCAGACGGGACAGGGGATCCCAGTCATCCCTCCACTTT,CASRRDRGSQSSLHF
TRBV3-1/TRBV3-2,TRBJ2-7,TRBD2,once,TGTGCCAGCAGCCAAGGGCGGGAGATCTCCTACGAGCAGTACTTC,CASSQGREISYEQYF
TRBV10-2,TRBJ2-7,TRBD2,-,TGCGCCAGCAGTGACCCTCGACTAGCGGGGAACTCCTACGAGCAGTACTTC,CASSDPRLAGNSYEQYF
TRBV9,TRBJ1-4,-,-,TGTGCCAGCAGCGTAGATTCCGGAGCTAATGAAAAACTGTTTTTT,CASSVDSGANEKLFF
TRBV6-5,TRBJ1-2,-,-,TGTGCCAGCAAGGCCGTAGCTAACTATGGCTACACCTTC,CASKAVANYGYTF
TRBV9,TRBJ1-6,-,-,TGTGCCAGCAGCGTAGGGGAAGGGGGTAATTCACCCCTCCACTTT,CASSVGEGGNSPLHF
TRBV5-1,TRBJ2-5,-,-,TGCGCCAGCAGCTTGAGAGGGACCTATCAAGAGACCCAGTACTTC,CASSLRGTYQETQYF
TRBV6-4,TRBJ1-1,-,-,TGTGCCAGCAGTGAAACAGCGAACACTGAAGCTTTCTTT,CASSETANTEAFF
TRBV5-6,TRBJ2-7,TRBD2,-,TGTGCCAGCAGCTTGGGACTAGCGGGAGCCTACGAGCAGTACTTC,CASSLGLAGAYEQYF
TRBV6-2/TRBV6-3,TRBJ1-1,TRBD1,-,TGTGCCAGCAGTAGAAGGGACAGGGTGGGCACTGAAGCTTTCTTT,CASSRRDRVGTEAFF
TRBV7-8,TRBJ1-5,TRBD1,-,TGTGCCAGCAGCCCGGACAGGGTCCGGCAGCCCCAGCATTTT,CASSPDRVRQPQHF
TRBV28,TRBJ1-2,-,-,TGTGCCAGCAGTTTGGGGGGGTGGGATGTAGGCTACACCTTC,CASSLGGWDVGYTF
TRBV5-4,TRBJ1-5,-,once,TGTGCCAGCAGCTCGGGGGGGGGAAGAGTTGGCAATCAGCCCCAGCATTTT,CASSSGGGRVGNQPQHF
TRBV19,TRBJ2-1,TRBD1,-,TGTGCCAGTAGTGGACAGGGGGGGTACAATGAGCAGTTCTTC,CASSGQGGYNEQFF
TRBV27,TRBJ1-5,-,-,TGTGCCAGCAGTTTTTCAGGGCCAGATCAGCCCCAGCATTTT,CASSFSGPDQPQHF
TRBV5-1,TRBJ1-1,-,-,TGCGCCAGCAGCATACGGCCCAGAGGGTATGACACTGAAGCTTTCTTT,CASSIRPRGYDTEAFF
TRBV19,TRBJ1-2,TRBD1,-,TGTGCCAGTAGTTTCAAGACAGGGGCTAACTATGGCTACACCTTC,CASSFKTGANYGYTF
TRBV7-3,TRBJ2-3,TRBD2,-,TGTGCCAGCAGCTCGGGACTAGCGGGACCCACAGATACGCAGTATTTT,CASSSGLAGPTDTQYF
TRBV4-1,TRBJ2-1,TRBD2,-,TGCGCCAGCAGCCAACTAGCGGGAGATGGTTCCTACAATGAGCAGTTCTTC,CASSQLAGDGSYNEQFF
TRBV4-2,TRBJ2-7,TRBD2,-,TGTGCCAGCAGCCAAGATTGGACTAGCGGGAGCTCCTACGAGCAGTACTTC,CASSQDWTSGSSYEQYF
TRBV27,TRBJ2-7,-,few,TGTGCCAGTGCCTACGGGACAATCTACGAGCAGTACTTC,CASAYGTIYEQYF
TRBV5-1,TRBJ2-7,-,-,TGCGCCAGCAGCCGACAGGCGGGCTCCTACGAGCAGTACTTC,CASSRQAGSYEQYF
TRBV6-5,TRBJ1-5,-,-,TGTGCCAGCAGTCCCGGGCTGGAGGGGCCCCAGCATTTT,CASSPGLEGPQHF
TRBV5-1,TRBJ2-2,TRBD2,-,TGCGCCAGCAGCTTGGTTAGCGGGAGGAGTGTGTTGAACACCGGGGAGCTGTTTTTT,CASSLVSGRSVLNTGELFF
TRBV5-4,TRBJ2-2,-,once,TGTGCCAGCAGCCCCGTCCGGGACACCGGGGAGCTGTTTTTT,CASSPVRDTGELFF
TRBV7-9,TRBJ1-1,-,-,TGTGCCAGCAGCTTGACCAGAGAAGCTTTCTTT,CASSLTREAFF
TRBV6-1,TRBJ1-5,-,-,TGTGCCAGCAGTGAGAGGGTCGGGGGGCTTGTGAGCAATCAGCCCCAGCATTTT,CASSERVGGLVSNQPQHF
TRBV4-2,TRBJ2-5,-,-,TGTGCCAGCAGCCAAGAGGATCGGACGGACCAAGAGACCCAGTACTTC,CASSQEDRTDQETQYF
TRBV28,TRBJ2-1,-,-,TGTGCCAGCAGTTTATTCGGACGAAGCTCCTACAATGAGCAGTTCTTC,CASSLFGRSSYNEQFF
TRBV11-3,TRBJ2-3,-,-,TGTGCCAGCAGCCGCACACCCACTTATACGCAGTATTTT,CASSRTPTYTQYF
TRBV24-1,TRBJ2-5,TRBD2,-,TGTGCCACCAGTGAACTAGCGGGCCCCCAAGAGACCCAGTACTTC,CATSELAGPQETQYF
TRBV7-2,TRBJ1-1,-,-,TGTGCCAGCAGCACCCGGACAGAGAACACTGAAGCTTTCTTT,CASSTRTENTEAFF
TRBV12-3/TRBV12-4,TRBJ1-5,-,-,TGTGCCAGCAGTTTAGATGGTGGTCAGCCCCAGCATTTT,CASSLDGGQPQHF
TRBV6-4,TRBJ2-1,-,-,TGTGCCAGCAGTGACTCTATGATTAGTGGCTCCTACAATGAGCAGTTCTTC,CASSDSMISGSYNEQFF
TRBV3-1/TRBV3-2,TRBJ1-6,-,-,TGTGCCAGCAGCCCGGGACTGACGAATTCACCCCTCCACTTT,CASSPGLTNSPLHF
TRBV7-9,TRBJ1-6,TRBD1,-,TGTGCCAGCAGCTTAGTCTCCGGGACAGGGAATTCACCCCTCCACTTT,CASSLVSGTGNSPLHF
TRBV6-2/TRBV6-3,TRBJ2-5,-,-,TGTGCCAGCAGTCTAGACAGCCTCGCCGAGACCCAGTACTTC,CASSLDSLAETQYF
TRBV28,TRBJ1-4,TRBD1,once,TGTGCCAGCAGTCACCGGGACAGGGTTAATGAAAAACTGTTTTTT,CASSHRDRVNEKLFF
TRBV5-1,TRBJ2-7,TRBD2,-,TGCGCCAGCAGCTTGGGGATGTTGGTCTTACTAGCGCTTTCCTACGAGCAGTACTTC,CASSLGMLVLLALSYEQYF
TRBV23-1,TRBJ1-4,-,-,TGCGCCAGCAGTCAATCCATCTCTCGCGGAGGCCGAAAACTGTTTTTT,CASSQSISRGGRKLFF
TRBV3-1/TRBV3-2,TRBJ1-2,-,-,TGTGCCAGCACCTCCGGGCTCTATGGCTACACCTTC,CASTSGLYGYTF
TRBV9,TRBJ1-2,-,-,TGTGCCAGCAGCCCCGAGTCGGCTGGCTATGGCTACACCTTC,CASSPESAGYGYTF
TRBV7-8,TRBJ1-4,-,-,TGTGCCAGCAGGCCCTGGAATAATGAAAAACTGTTTTTT,CASRPWNNEKLFF
TRBV19,TRBJ1-1,-,-,TGTGCCAGTAGTATTGGTCAGACGAACACTGAAGCTTTCTTT,CASSIGQTNTEAFF
TRBV9,TRBJ2-1,TRBD2,once,TGTGCCAGCAGCAAAGGGGGACTAGCGGGAGGTATTGGGAATGAGCAGTTCTTC,CASSKGGLAGGIGNEQFF
TRBV5-4,TRBJ2-1,TRBD2,-,TGTGCCAGCAGATCGGCTAGCGGGAGGGAAAATGAGCAGTTCTTC,CASRSASGRENEQFF
TRBV28,TRBJ1-5,TRBD1,-,TGTGCCAGCAGGGGGACAGGGGGCATACAGCCCCAGCATTTT,CASRGTGGIQPQHF
TRBV5-1,TRBJ2-1,TRBD2,-,TGCGCCAGCAGCTTGGTGGGACTAGCGGGAACTAGCTCCTACAATGAGCAGTTCTTC,CASSLVGLAGTSSYNEQFF
TRBV5-4,TRBJ1-2,-,-,TGTGCCAGCAGCAGTGGGCAGATTTACTATGGCTACACCTTC,CASSSGQIYYGYTF
TRBV4-2,TRBJ2-2,TRBD2,-,TGTGCCAGCAGCCGAGAGGCGGGAGGGCCCCGGGAGCTGTTTTTT,CASSREAGGPRELFF
TRBV28,TRBJ2-7,-,once,TGTGCCAGCAGTTTTGAGGGAATGCCGCCCTACGAGCAGTACTTC,CASSFEGMPPYEQYF
TRBV4-3,TRBJ1-4,-,-,TGCGCCAGCAGCCAAGCCTACCCGGCCCAGGGTTGGGCAAGTAATGAAAAACTGTTTTTT,CASSQAYPAQGWASNEKLFF
TRBV28,TRBJ1-4,-,-,TGTGCCACCCTCGACGGGTCAGGAGAAAAACTGTTTTTT,CATLDGSGEKLFF
TRBV7-2,TRBJ2-3,TRBD2,-,TGTGCCAGCAGCACCCCGAGTAGCGGGAGGGAGGCCCCAGATACGCAGTATTTT,CASSTPSSGREAPDTQYF